This T cell receptor (delta chain) is drawn from a study of gamma-delta T cells after stem cell transplantation. TCRdb fed the RT-PCR reads into CATT to redo clone calling. The sample records thousands of delta-chain clones, about 15% being singletons. Unmatched junction bases numbered 27, after V lost 0 bases and J lost 1 base. This CDR3 has 25 residues. Germline V gives CDR1 TSWWSYY, CDR2 QGS. This sequence originates from a human donor. It is not recorded whose cells these are; they may come from a transplant donor. V gene TRDV1 combines with J gene TRDJ1; 12 nucleotides line up with TRDD3. Sequencing was done on a sample of gamma-delta T cells. The CDR3 DNA follows: TGTGCTCTTGGGGAACTTTTGTCAGGTACTTCCTACTTCTGGGGGATACGATCTGGCACCGATAAACTCATCTTT. Protein: CALGELLSGTSYFWGIRSGTDKLIF.